This entry features one T cell receptor beta chain sequence. This sample is drawn from a study of T-cell memory formation after mild COVID-19. With V trimmed by 5 bases and J by 4 bases, 17 bases remained unmatched. Germline V gene lookup returns CDR1 SGHTA and CDR2 FQGTGA. CDR3 length: 18 residues. Constant-segment primers and 5'RACE yielded cDNA libraries for TCR alpha and TCR beta, each carrying sample barcodes and UMIs. TCRdb re-analysed the 5' RACE reads in MiXCR, keeping a single row per CDR3 protein. The data hold about 610,000 distinct CDR3 sequences, with roughly 17% observed a single time. The chain links TRBV7-3 to TRBJ1-1; 9 nucleotides line up with TRBD1. The TCR was taken from an adult woman who had mild COVID-19 (a few samples of this study predate the infection). Cell type and time point are not known. The sample taken for sequencing was PBMCs or a T cell subset sorted from them (not recorded which). The CDR3 bases are TGTGCCAGCAGCGCGAAACCCACGGGACAGGGTCAGAGCACTGAAGCTTTCTTT. Protein product: CASSAKPTGQGQSTEAFF.